This passage covers 26 T cell receptor beta chains from one sample sequenced in a study of T cells in Graves' hyperthyroidism and ophthalmopathy. RNA transcripts served as the template for amplifying TCR beta CDR3 regions. Primed by the HTBI set, a first-round RT-PCR was run on the TCR CDR3. TCRdb recomputed calls from the multiplex PCR reads with MiXCR, one row per CDR3 protein. In the table there are over 350,000 distinct CDR3 sequences, roughly 20% of which are singletons. The sample taken for sequencing was blood. The receptors here all came from a man between 18 and 35 years old with Graves' ophthalmopathy.

The J gene is TRBJ1-3, the V gene TRBV11-2; D is ambiguous. Germline-derived CDR1 and CDR2 are SGHAT and FQNNGV. V dropped 8 bases and J dropped 0 bases, with 14 bases sitting between them. The CDR3 is 15 residues long. CDR3 sequence: CASALSRSSGNTIYF. The CDR3 DNA reads as TGTGCCAGCGCGCTAAGTCGGAGCTCTGGAAACACCATATATTTT.

This clonotype came up many times. This chain uses TRBV6-1 with TRBJ1-2; a possible D gene is TRBD1 (6 bases). The CDR3 runs to 14 residues. Germline loops: CDR1 MNHNS, CDR2 SASEGT. Between the trimmed V and J ends, which lost 6 bases and 6 bases, there was a span of 17 bases. The CDR3 bases are TGTGCCAGCAGGCCACTAGGACAGCCCCATGGCTACACCTTC. This encodes CASRPLGQPHGYTF.

This chain connects TRBV28 to TRBJ2-5; 10 bases map to TRBD2. V gave up 4 bases and J gave up 7 bases; unmatched junction bases: 18. The CDR3 sequence is 18 residues long. Per germline, CDR1 MDHEN and CDR2 SYDVKM. This chain's CDR3 is CASSSYTLTSGAGRTQYF. In DNA, the CDR3 is TGTGCCAGCAGTTCCTACACCCTTACTAGCGGGGCTGGTCGGACCCAGTACTTC.

The chain couples TRBV2 to TRBJ2-2, with D perhaps TRBD1 (6 bases). This CDR3 has 16 residues. The V gene's germline CDR1 is SNHLY and CDR2 FYNNEI. Trimming removed 3 bases at V and 5 bases at J, with 16 bases between. The CDR3 spells CASSERLGAETGELFF. In DNA form, the CDR3 reads TGTGCCAGCAGTGAGAGGCTGGGGGCGGAAACCGGGGAGCTGTTTTTT.

The V and J genes are TRBV2 and TRBJ1-6; D is undetermined. This CDR3 has 14 amino acids. The germline gives CDR1 SNHLY, CDR2 FYNNEI. Between the trimmed V and J ends, which lost 0 bases and 9 bases, there was a span of 9 bases. CDR3 residues: CASSEAVFTSPLHF. DNA of the CDR3: TGTGCCAGCAGTGAAGCGGTCTTTACTTCACCCCTCCACTTT.

J is TRBJ2-7 and V is TRBV7-2; D ambiguous. The V and J ends lost 4 bases and 3 bases respectively, with 16 bases between them. The CDR3 has 15 amino acids. From germline, CDR1 is SGHTA and CDR2 FQGNSA. The CDR3 DNA is TGTGCCAGCAGCTCTCAAAGTGCGGTTTTCTACGAGCAGTACTTC. Translation: CASSSQSAVFYEQYF.

The chain recombines TRBV9 with TRBJ2-3; 8 nucleotides agree with TRBD2. CDR1 and CDR2 from the germline V gene are SGDLS and YYNGEE. The CDR3 is 17 amino acids. After removal of 5 bases from V and 6 bases from J, the junction contained 17 bases not matched to a gene. The CDR3 nucleotides are TGTGCCAGCAGTTACTCGCGGGGGGTTGGGCCTATTGATACGCAGTATTTT. Amino acids: CASSYSRGVGPIDTQYF.

This clonotype was counted only a few times. The chain combines TRBV11-3 with TRBJ2-3, with TRBD2 matching over 15 bases. Germline trimming cut 4 bases from V and 5 bases from J; bases unmatched to any gene: 7. CDR1 and CDR2 (germline): SGHNT, YENEEA. The CDR3 length is 17 residues. CDR3 nucleotides: TGTGCCAGCAGCTACGGACTAGCGGGGGGGCCTGGAGATACGCAGTATTTT. It encodes CASSYGLAGGPGDTQYF.

In the case of this clonotype: One base away lies a much larger clone, so this may be a sequencing read error. The V call is TRBV2, the J call TRBJ1-4, with TRBD1 matching 7 bases. Germline-derived CDR1 and CDR2 are SNHLY and FYNNEI. V dropped 10 bases and J dropped 7; count of bases not matched to a gene: 15. The length of the CDR3 is 15 residues. CDR3 bases: TGTGCCAACAAGAAGAAGACAGGGTTAGGTGAAAAACTGTTTTTT. Its protein is CANKKKTGLGEKLFF.

The chain recombines TRBV5-1 with TRBJ2-1, with 11 nucleotides matching TRBD2. CDR3 length: 18 residues. After removal of 2 bases from V and 8 bases from J, the junction contained 15 bases not matched to a gene. In germline, CDR1 is SGHRS, CDR2 YFSETQ. CDR3 sequence reads: CASSLESYSGGAGDEQFF. The CDR3 coding sequence is TGCGCCAGCAGCTTAGAGAGCTATAGCGGGGGGGCCGGGGATGAGCAGTTCTTC.

This clonotype was recorded at least ten times. The V gene is TRBV6-1, the J gene TRBJ1-2; D is ambiguous. V was clipped by 2 bases and J by 4 bases, with 17 bases between them. Germline loops: CDR1 MNHNS, CDR2 SASEGT. This CDR3 has 16 residues. The CDR3 loop is CASSESHPQVTYGYTF. DNA for the CDR3: TGTGCCAGCAGTGAAAGCCATCCTCAGGTAACCTATGGCTACACCTTC.

This clonotype was detected only a few times. V gene TRBV10-1 combines with J gene TRBJ2-2; no firm D call. The germline CDR1 and CDR2 sequences are WNHNN and SYGVQD (reference sequence). V dropped 4 bases and J dropped 6 bases, with 9 bases sitting between them. CDR3 size: 13 residues. The CDR3 is CASSVTPAGELFF. The CDR3 region has the DNA TGCGCCAGCAGTGTTACCCCCGCCGGGGAGCTGTTTTTT.

This clonotype was found a few times. The chain joins TRBV9 to TRBJ2-1, with D possibly matching TRBD2 (6 bases). Per the germline V gene, CDR1 is SGDLS and CDR2 is YYNGEE. The CDR3 is made up of 15 amino acids. The V and J ends lost 0 bases and 7 bases respectively, with 14 bases between them. CDR3 sequence: CASSVGPAGLNEQFF. CDR3 DNA sequence: TGTGCCAGCAGCGTAGGCCCGGCGGGATTAAATGAGCAGTTCTTC.

This clonotype was counted at least ten times. V usage is TRBV2 and J usage is TRBJ1-1; D call uncertain. V was trimmed by 7 bases and J by 1 base, leaving 1 base between them. CDR3 length: 10 residues. Germline CDR1 SNHLY, CDR2 FYNNEI. The CDR3 sequence: CASTNTEAFF. CDR3 nucleotides: TGTGCCAGCACGAACACTGAAGCTTTCTTT.

The J gene is TRBJ1-4, the V gene TRBV19, with 7 bases fitting TRBD1. This CDR3 comprises 15 residues. J gave up 3 bases and V 2 bases, and 3 bases lay outside the gene matches. Germline V CDR1 and CDR2: LNHDA, SQIVND (reference sequence). The CDR3: CASSIQGEANEKLFF. The CDR3 DNA reads as TGTGCCAGTAGTATACAGGGGGAGGCTAATGAAAAACTGTTTTTT. Full variable domain (missing parts from reference TRBV19 and TRBJ1-4): DGGITQSPKYLFRKEGQNVTLSCEQNLNHDAMYWYRQDPGQGLRLIYYSQIVNDFQKGDIAEGYSVSREKKESFPLTVTSAQKNPTAFYLCASSIQGEANEKLFFGSGTQLSVL.

V gene TRBV11-2 combines with J gene TRBJ1-2; D remains ambiguous. The V end lost 4 bases, the J end lost 6 bases, and 9 bases lay between the germline ends. The CDR3 is 12 amino acids. Germline V lookup: CDR1 SGHAT, CDR2 FQNNGV. The CDR3 nucleotides read TGTGCCAGCAGCTCGTGGCATGATGGCTACACCTTC. Translating it yields CASSSWHDGYTF.

CDR3 region: CASSYFPPDRGFFYEQYF. The CDR3, as DNA: TGTGCCAGCAGTTACTTCCCCCCGGACAGGGGGTTTTTCTACGAGCAGTACTTC. The rearrangement uses TRBV6-5 and TRBJ2-7, with 10 bases lining up with TRBD1. Trimming cost V 1 base and J 3 bases; bases outside gene matches: 12. The CDR3 is 18 residues long. Germline lookup yields CDR1 MNHEY and CDR2 SVGAGI.

This clonotype was seen a handful of times. This CDR3 reads CASSPSSRSYNSPLHF. CDR3 nucleotide sequence: TGTGCCAGCAGCCCCTCGTCACGGTCCTATAATTCACCCCTCCACTTT. The chain couples TRBV3-1 to TRBJ1-6; no firm D call. Germline-derived CDR1 and CDR2 are LGHDT and YNNKEL (reference sequence). This CDR3 spans 16 amino acids. Trimming took 4 bases from V and 1 from J, leaving 11 bases between them.

This clonotype was detected many times. This chain uses TRBV20-1 with TRBJ2-3; 7 nucleotides agree with TRBD2. CDR1 and CDR2 (germline): DFQATT, SNEGSKA (reference sequence). Trimming took 6 bases from V and 6 from J; bases not matched to a gene: 12. The CDR3 consists of 14 residues. CDR3 residues: CSAAGRGSPDTQYF. The CDR3 region has the DNA TGCAGTGCCGCGGGGCGGGGGTCCCCGGATACGCAGTATTTT.

This rearrangement joins TRBV9 to TRBJ1-1; the D is unclear. V lost 0 bases and J lost 7, with 10 bases in between. CDR1 and CDR2 (germline): SGDLS, YYNGEE. CDR3 length: 13 residues. CDR3: CASSVESGVEAFF. The CDR3 nucleotides are TGTGCCAGCAGCGTAGAGTCGGGAGTTGAAGCTTTCTTT.

This clonotype was counted ten times or more. The chain employs TRBV6-1 and TRBJ2-5, with 11 bases aligning to TRBD1. In germline, CDR1 is MNHNS, CDR2 SASEGT. The CDR3 loop spans 16 amino acids. The J segment lost 4 bases and the V segment lost 3 bases, leaving 7 bases of the junction unmatched. DNA of the CDR3: TGTGCCAGCAGTGAGGCCCACGGACAGGGGGCAGAGACCCAGTACTTC. This translates into CASSEAHGQGAETQYF.

This clonotype showed up many times. The V and J genes are TRBV2 and TRBJ1-1; no clear D. CDR3 length: 16 amino acids. Germline values: CDR1 SNHLY, CDR2 FYNNEI. V was clipped by 2 bases and J by 11 bases, with 24 bases between them. CDR3 DNA sequence: TGTGCCAGCAGTGAATATGCCACCCCGTTATCTTCGGGGGCTTTCTTT. Residues: CASSEYATPLSSGAFF.

This clonotype was seen a few times. The CDR3 region is CAISDATNYGYTF. In DNA, the CDR3 is TGTGCCATCAGTGATGCTACTAACTATGGCTACACCTTC. V and J are TRBV10-3 and TRBJ1-2; the D is unclear. Trimming pared 3 bases from V and 0 bases from J, leaving 5 bases between. The germline CDR1 and CDR2 sequences are ENHRY and SYGVKD. This CDR3 is 13 amino acids long.

This clonotype was counted ten times or more. The V and J genes are TRBV7-6 and TRBJ1-1, with 8 bases fitting TRBD1. Germline trimming cut 5 bases from V and 0 bases from J; bases unmatched to any gene: 2. Germline loops: CDR1 SGHVS, CDR2 FNYEAQ. CDR3 length: 14 residues. The DNA of the CDR3 is TGTGCCAGCAGCATACAGGGGGTGAACACTGAAGCTTTCTTT. Translating it yields CASSIQGVNTEAFF.

The CDR3: CASSLSVGPNTEAFF. The CDR3 DNA is TGCGCCAGCAGCTTGTCTGTCGGACCGAACACTGAAGCTTTCTTT. J is TRBJ1-1 and V is TRBV5-1; D remains unclear. Per germline, CDR1 SGHRS and CDR2 YFSETQ. Between the trimmed V and J ends, which lost 1 base and 1 base, there was a span of 11 bases. CDR3 size: 15 residues.

The rearrangement joins TRBV5-5 to TRBJ2-7; the D gene is possibly TRBD2 (6 bases). Germline V gives CDR1 SGHKS, CDR2 YYEKEE (reference sequence). This CDR3 has 14 amino acids. The V end was cut by 2 bases, the J end by 7 bases, with 16 bases between. DNA for the CDR3: TGTGCCAGCAGCTTCTCCCAGGGAGGAGGAGAGCAGTACTTC. This codes for CASSFSQGGGEQYF.